This TCR beta chain appears in the sequencing data of a study of blood T cell repertoires in COVID-19. Overall study context: Sample material is recorded as cDNA or gDNA derived from T cells, B-cell-depleted T cells, or PBMCs.

In the authors' methods: Estimation of nucleated cell counts relied on the amplification of reference gene primers. The data were produced by immunoSEQ multiplex PCR, yet TCRdb's version contains in-frame clones alone and is incomplete. Clone size and the V and J calls come from that table; the DNA yielded D and trimming. Of approximately 29,000 clones in the sample, 60% to 80% are singletons; the top ten hold around 21%. Trimming pared 5 bases from V and 2 bases from J, leaving 9 bases between. The CDR3 covers 13 residues. The germline gives CDR1 MNHEY, CDR2 SVGAGI. This TCR was recovered from a boy between 2 and 10 years old with active or convalescent COVID-19. The chain is built from TRBV6-5 and TRBJ1-2; TRBD1 might be the D (6 bases). The sequenced sample was peripheral blood. CDR3 bases: TGTGCCAGCAGTAGGGGGGGAAACTATGGCTACACCTTC. Its translation is CASSRGGNYGYTF.